The 22 T cell receptor beta chains in this list originate from one sample, sequenced in a study of blood T cell repertoires in COVID-19 (dated by TCRdb to 2020 to 2021). Library prep was done by the immunoSEQ multiplex PCR assay. The table comes from immuneACCESS by way of TCRdb, which keeps in-frame sequences with V and J called. Part of the clones is missing from these tables; in studies checked, under half for an unresolved V gene and the rest for unknown reasons. The sample contains 250,000 to 300,000 clones, approximately 91% of them found a single time. The ten largest clonotypes hold roughly 2.1% of the sample. Sequencing was done on a sample of PBMCs or T cells enriched from blood (not recorded which). These receptors came from a woman in her thirties or forties with acute COVID-19.

This clone was observed a single time. V usage is TRBV10-3 and J usage is TRBJ2-3; possible D gene TRBD2, 7 bases. Deletions cut 10 bases from V and 4 bases from J, with 18 bases between. Per the germline V gene, CDR1 is ENHRY and CDR2 is SYGVKD. The CDR3 is made up of 14 amino acids. The CDR3 spells CATKLGGEADTQYF. DNA of the CDR3: TGTGCCACGAAGTTAGGGGGGGAGGCAGATACGCAGTATTTT.

The CDR3 nucleotides read TGTGCCAGCAGCTTGCGCGGGGCTAAACATGGCTACACCTTC. It specifies CASSLRGAKHGYTF. This chain links TRBV5-6 with TRBJ1-2; a possible D gene is TRBD1 (5 bases). The ends were cut back, 1 base at V and 6 bases at J, with 13 bases in the middle. The CDR3 length is 14 residues. Per the germline V gene, CDR1 is SGHDT and CDR2 is YYEEEE. Full variable domain (outside the CDR3, taken from reference TRBV5-6 and TRBJ1-2): DAGVTQSPTHLIKTRGQQVTLRCSPKSGHDTVSWYQQALGQGPQFIFQYYEEEERQRGNFPDRFSGHQFPNYSSELNVNALLLGDSALYLCASSLRGAKHGYTFGSGTRLTVV.

As regards this clone: Additional DNA sequences in this sample encode the identical CDR3. The CDR3 DNA sequence: TGTGCCAGCAGCTGGGACAGGGGGACTGAAGCTTTCTTT. Residues: CASSWDRGTEAFF. The chain uses TRBV7-9 and TRBJ1-1; 11 nucleotides align to TRBD1. The CDR3 covers 13 residues. With V trimmed by 4 bases and J by 5 bases, 0 bases remained unmatched. Germline V gene data show CDR1 as SEHNR and CDR2 as FQNEAQ (reference sequence).

This clone was observed a single time. V gene TRBV5-4 combines with J gene TRBJ1-3, with D hard to call. Per germline, CDR1 SGHNT and CDR2 YYREEE (reference sequence). V lost 5 bases to trimming and J lost 0 bases, with 12 bases between them. The CDR3 totals 15 residues. CDR3 loop: CASSSTPSSGNTIYF. The CDR3, as DNA: TGTGCCAGCAGTTCGACTCCCAGCTCTGGAAACACCATATATTTT.

Written as DNA, the CDR3 is TGTGCCAGCTCACTCCCCGGGACAGTTGGCAATCAGCCCCAGCATTTT. Protein sequence: CASSLPGTVGNQPQHF. The chain carries TRBV18 and TRBJ1-5; 7 bases agree with TRBD1. Germline V gene lookup returns CDR1 KGHSH and CDR2 LQKENI. V shed 4 bases and J 2 bases; nucleotides not matched to a gene: 8. The CDR3 is 16 residues long.

The chain uses TRBV18 and TRBJ1-6, with D perhaps TRBD1 (5 bases). V was trimmed by 5 bases and J by 0 bases, leaving 23 bases between them. The germline gives CDR1 KGHSH, CDR2 LQKENI. The CDR3 is 20 amino acids. The chain's CDR3 is CASSLWTLAGGSSYNSPLHF. CDR3 in DNA: TGTGCCAGCTCATTATGGACCCTCGCGGGGGGGAGCTCCTATAATTCACCCCTCCACTTT.

The chain links TRBV19 to TRBJ1-5; weak D call: TRBD1 (5 bases). The CDR3 has 11 amino acids. Between the trimmed V and J ends, which lost 5 bases and 11 bases, there was a span of 10 bases. The germline V gene encodes CDR1 LNHDA and CDR2 SQIVND (reference sequence). The CDR3 reads CASSADKAQHF. DNA of the CDR3: TGTGCCAGTAGTGCGGACAAGGCCCAGCATTTT.

This clone was found once. The rearrangement joins TRBV7-3 to TRBJ2-1; 8 bases align to TRBD2. The CDR3 is made up of 14 amino acids. J was trimmed by 0 bases and V by 5 bases; bases with no gene match: 0. Germline assignment: CDR1 SGHTA and CDR2 FQGTGA. The CDR3 bases are TGTGCCAGCAGCCGGGGGGGCTCCTACAATGAGCAGTTCTTC. This translates into CASSRGGSYNEQFF.

The chain links TRBV4-1 to TRBJ1-5, with TRBD1 as a possible D gene (6 bases). CDR1 MGHRA and CDR2 YSYEKL come from the germline V gene. The CDR3 runs 17 residues. V dropped 1 base and J dropped 1 base, with 14 bases sitting between them. CDR3 sequence (DNA): TGCGCCAGCAGCCAAGGAAGACAGGTTTCGAGCAATCAGCCCCAGCATTTT. Translating it yields CASSQGRQVSSNQPQHF.

V is TRBV29-1 and J is TRBJ2-1, with 11 bases identical to TRBD2. The trim removed 0 bases at V and 7 bases at J, leaving 20 bases unmatched. This CDR3 region has 20 residues. CDR1 and CDR2 (germline): SQVTM, ANQGSEA. This CDR3 is CSVEDQGSGRAHWSMNEQFF. The DNA of the CDR3 is TGCAGCGTTGAAGATCAGGGTAGCGGGAGGGCCCATTGGTCGATGAATGAGCAGTTCTTC.

This clone occurred once. At one end the junction does not follow the germline gene, possibly because of a read error. This same CDR3 is encoded by further DNA sequences in the sample. The chain employs TRBV11-2 and TRBJ2-5; 7 nucleotides line up with TRBD2. Germline CDR1 is SGHAT and CDR2 is FQNNGV. The CDR3 has 18 residues. CDR3 amino acids: CASSFYVYGSGREETQYF. The CDR3 DNA sequence: TGTGCCAGCAGCTTCTATGTGTACGGTAGCGGGCGGGAAGAGACCCAATACTTC. Combining the CDR3 with reference TRBV11-2 and TRBJ2-5 gives the whole variable domain EAGVAQSPRYKIIEKRQSVAFWCNPISGHATLYWYQQILGQGPKLLIQFQNNGVVDDSQLPKDRFSAERLKGVDSTLKIQPAKLEDSAVYLCASSFYVYGSGREETQYFGPGTRLLVL.

A single count supports this clone. The chain links TRBV15 to TRBJ1-5; no clear D gene. This CDR3 contains 17 residues. CDR1 and CDR2 from the germline V gene are LNHNV and YYDKDF (reference sequence). V was shortened by 0 bases and J by 0 bases, with 12 bases between the two germline ends. The CDR3 DNA follows: TGTGCCACCAGCAGAGACCCCCCCCAGGTTAGCAATCAGCCCCAGCATTTT. It encodes CATSRDPPQVSNQPQHF.

This chain uses TRBV7-2 with TRBJ2-3; 10 bases agree with TRBD1. With 5 bases clipped from V and 2 bases from J, the junction kept 7 bases outside the gene matches. This CDR3 comprises 16 residues. Germline V CDR1 and CDR2: SGHTA, FQGNSA. The CDR3 DNA is TGTGCCAGCAGCGCCCGGGACAGGGGTCTCACAGATACGCAGTATTTT. It codes for CASSARDRGLTDTQYF. Full variable domain (remainder filled in from reference TRBV7-2 and TRBJ2-3): GAGVSQSPSNKVTEKGKDVELRCDPISGHTALYWYRQSLGQGLEFLIYFQGNSAPDKSGLPSDRFSAERTGGSVSTLTIQRTQQEDSAVYLCASSARDRGLTDTQYFGPGTRLTVL.

The chain has TRBV27 and TRBJ2-2, with 8 bases lining up with TRBD2. Germline V lookup: CDR1 MNHEY, CDR2 SMNVEV (reference sequence). The V segment lost 9 bases and the J segment 0 bases; nucleotides outside the gene matches: 3. The CDR3 loop spans 14 amino acids. CDR3 sequence: CASLLAANTGELFF. The CDR3 region has the DNA TGTGCCAGTCTACTAGCGGCGAACACCGGGGAGCTGTTTTTT.

This clone was counted between two and nine times. The chain has TRBV7-9 and TRBJ2-7, with D perhaps matching TRBD1 (6 bases). This CDR3 has 17 amino acids. Germline CDR1 and CDR2: SEHNR and FQNEAQ (reference sequence). V was shortened by 2 bases and J by 3 bases, with 20 bases between the two germline ends. CDR3 amino acids: CASSLITKQGIFYEQYF. CDR3 DNA sequence: TGTGCCAGCAGCTTAATCACGAAACAGGGAATCTTCTACGAGCAGTACTTC. The variable domain in full, completed from reference TRBV7-9 and TRBJ2-7, reads DTGVSQNPRHKITKRGQNVTFRCDPISEHNRLYWYRQTLGQGPEFLTYFQNEAQLEKSRLLSDRFSAERPKGSFSTLEIQRTEQGDSAMYLCASSLITKQGIFYEQYFGPGTRLTVT.

This clone occurred once. The chain combines TRBV27 with TRBJ2-7; 7 positions agree with TRBD2. CDR1 is MNHEY, CDR2 SMNVEV, per germline (reference sequence). The trim removed 5 bases at V and 2 bases at J, leaving 15 bases unmatched. The CDR3 has 17 amino acids. This chain's CDR3 is CASSPPFLGGRAYEQYF. The CDR3 DNA reads TGTGCCAGCAGTCCACCGTTCTTGGGGGGGAGGGCCTACGAGCAGTACTTC.

CDR3 DNA sequence: TGTGCCAGCAGTTTACGGACAGGGGGCACAGATACGCAGTATTTT. Protein: CASSLRTGGTDTQYF. V and J are TRBV27 and TRBJ2-3; 9 nucleotides match TRBD1. Losses at the gene ends were 2 bases for V and 1 base for J; bases not matched to a gene: 1. Germline assignment: CDR1 MNHEY and CDR2 SMNVEV (reference sequence). CDR3 length: 15 residues.

The genes are TRBV7-9 and TRBJ2-5; D gene unclear. CDR1 and CDR2 (germline): SEHNR, FQNEAQ (reference sequence). The CDR3 length is 16 residues. V lost 4 bases and J lost 1, with 16 bases in between. DNA for the CDR3: TGTGCCAGCAGCTCAGCCCCCGTGGCAGTCCAAGAGACCCAGTACTTC. It is translated as CASSSAPVAVQETQYF.

The chain uses TRBV7-9 and TRBJ2-3, with D tentatively TRBD1 (5 bases). The germline V and J ends were trimmed by 9 bases and 0 bases, with 16 bases remaining between them. The V gene's germline CDR1 is SEHNR and CDR2 FQNEAQ (reference sequence). The length of the CDR3 is 15 residues. CDR3 in DNA: TGTGCCAGTCATCAGAGAAGGGGTAGCACAGATACGCAGTATTTT. Translating gives CASHQRRGSTDTQYF.

The chain uses TRBV28 and TRBJ2-7; D not certain. Germline V CDR1 and CDR2: MDHEN, SYDVKM. This CDR3 is 12 amino acids long. The V gene lost 4 bases and the J gene lost 3 bases, with 7 bases spanning the gap. The CDR3 region has the DNA TGTGCCAGCAGTTCCTCTAGCTACGAGCAGTACTTC. Amino acids: CASSSSSYEQYF.

The V and J genes are TRBV4-3 and TRBJ2-3, with D possibly matching TRBD1 (5 bases). V lost 3 bases and J lost 1, with 14 bases in between. Germline loops: CDR1 LGHNA, CDR2 YSLEER. The CDR3 extends over 16 amino acids. The CDR3 bases are TGCGCCAGCAGCCACGACTCTGGCAGGGGCACAGATACGCAGTATTTT. Its translation: CASSHDSGRGTDTQYF.

The rearrangement links TRBV21-1 to TRBJ2-2; TRBD1, as called in the table, went unchecked against the DNA. TRBV21-1 is an annotated pseudogene. The CDR3 has 17 amino acids. The chain's CDR3 is CASTNKGTAKSTGELFF. Written as DNA, the CDR3 is TGTGCCAGCACTAACAAAGGGACAGCTAAAAGCACCGGGGAGCTGTTTTTT.